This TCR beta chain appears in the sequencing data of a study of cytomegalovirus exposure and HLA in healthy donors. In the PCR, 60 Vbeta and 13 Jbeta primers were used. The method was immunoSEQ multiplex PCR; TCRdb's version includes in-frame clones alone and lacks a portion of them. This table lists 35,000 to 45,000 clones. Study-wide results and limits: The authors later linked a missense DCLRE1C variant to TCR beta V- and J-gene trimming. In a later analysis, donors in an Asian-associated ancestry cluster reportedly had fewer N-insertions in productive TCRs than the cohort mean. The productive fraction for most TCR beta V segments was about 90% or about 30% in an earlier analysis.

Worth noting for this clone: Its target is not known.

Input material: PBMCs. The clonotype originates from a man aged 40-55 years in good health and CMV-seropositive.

The CDR3 sequence: CASSPGRRGTEAFF. The CDR3 DNA sequence: TGTGCCAGCAGCCCTGGGCGCAGGGGGACTGAAGCTTTCTTT. The chain joins TRBV11-2 to TRBJ1-1; 7 nucleotides line up with TRBD1. The V and J ends lost 5 bases and 5 bases, in that order; junction bases with no gene match: 8. The CDR3 contains 14 residues. Germline CDR1 SGHAT, CDR2 FQNNGV. Together with reference TRBV11-2 and TRBJ1-1, the CDR3 gives the full variable domain: EAGVAQSPRYKIIEKRQSVAFWCNPISGHATLYWYQQILGQGPKLLIQFQNNGVVDDSQLPKDRFSAERLKGVDSTLKIQPAKLEDSAVYLCASSPGRRGTEAFFGQGTRLTVV.